The clone carrying this T cell receptor beta chain was observed a handful of times. As yet, its antigen is unknown. The CDR3 covers 14 residues. Trimming took 1 base from V and 12 from J; bases not matched to a gene: 6. CDR1 LNHDA and CDR2 SQIVND come from the germline V gene (reference sequence). The data were taken from a study of cytomegalovirus exposure and HLA in healthy donors. General observations from the study: Per a prior analysis, the majority of TCR beta V segments were productive roughly 90% or roughly 30% of the time. High specificity and sensitivity for cytomegalovirus status were reported for the classifier. Most likely, a cluster of highly shared sequence variants arose as a sequencing artifact.

The PCR used 60 Vbeta and 13 Jbeta primers. Libraries were prepared by immunoSEQ multiplex PCR; TCRdb keeps only in-frame clonotypes and omits some of them. This table has 170,000 or so clones, roughly 78% appearing once. Source material: PBMCs. The gene calls are TRBV19 and TRBJ1-6, with TRBD1 matching over 7 bases. The source is a woman in her forties or fifties in good health and CMV-seropositive. Here the CDR3 reads CASSIVQGGRPLHF. The CDR3, as DNA: TGTGCCAGTAGTATAGTCCAGGGGGGAAGACCCCTCCACTTT. Based on the CDR3 plus reference TRBV19 and TRBJ1-6, the full variable domain is DGGITQSPKYLFRKEGQNVTLSCEQNLNHDAMYWYRQDPGQGLRLIYYSQIVNDFQKGDIAEGYSVSREKKESFPLTVTSAQKNPTAFYLCASSIVQGGRPLHFGNGTRLTVT.